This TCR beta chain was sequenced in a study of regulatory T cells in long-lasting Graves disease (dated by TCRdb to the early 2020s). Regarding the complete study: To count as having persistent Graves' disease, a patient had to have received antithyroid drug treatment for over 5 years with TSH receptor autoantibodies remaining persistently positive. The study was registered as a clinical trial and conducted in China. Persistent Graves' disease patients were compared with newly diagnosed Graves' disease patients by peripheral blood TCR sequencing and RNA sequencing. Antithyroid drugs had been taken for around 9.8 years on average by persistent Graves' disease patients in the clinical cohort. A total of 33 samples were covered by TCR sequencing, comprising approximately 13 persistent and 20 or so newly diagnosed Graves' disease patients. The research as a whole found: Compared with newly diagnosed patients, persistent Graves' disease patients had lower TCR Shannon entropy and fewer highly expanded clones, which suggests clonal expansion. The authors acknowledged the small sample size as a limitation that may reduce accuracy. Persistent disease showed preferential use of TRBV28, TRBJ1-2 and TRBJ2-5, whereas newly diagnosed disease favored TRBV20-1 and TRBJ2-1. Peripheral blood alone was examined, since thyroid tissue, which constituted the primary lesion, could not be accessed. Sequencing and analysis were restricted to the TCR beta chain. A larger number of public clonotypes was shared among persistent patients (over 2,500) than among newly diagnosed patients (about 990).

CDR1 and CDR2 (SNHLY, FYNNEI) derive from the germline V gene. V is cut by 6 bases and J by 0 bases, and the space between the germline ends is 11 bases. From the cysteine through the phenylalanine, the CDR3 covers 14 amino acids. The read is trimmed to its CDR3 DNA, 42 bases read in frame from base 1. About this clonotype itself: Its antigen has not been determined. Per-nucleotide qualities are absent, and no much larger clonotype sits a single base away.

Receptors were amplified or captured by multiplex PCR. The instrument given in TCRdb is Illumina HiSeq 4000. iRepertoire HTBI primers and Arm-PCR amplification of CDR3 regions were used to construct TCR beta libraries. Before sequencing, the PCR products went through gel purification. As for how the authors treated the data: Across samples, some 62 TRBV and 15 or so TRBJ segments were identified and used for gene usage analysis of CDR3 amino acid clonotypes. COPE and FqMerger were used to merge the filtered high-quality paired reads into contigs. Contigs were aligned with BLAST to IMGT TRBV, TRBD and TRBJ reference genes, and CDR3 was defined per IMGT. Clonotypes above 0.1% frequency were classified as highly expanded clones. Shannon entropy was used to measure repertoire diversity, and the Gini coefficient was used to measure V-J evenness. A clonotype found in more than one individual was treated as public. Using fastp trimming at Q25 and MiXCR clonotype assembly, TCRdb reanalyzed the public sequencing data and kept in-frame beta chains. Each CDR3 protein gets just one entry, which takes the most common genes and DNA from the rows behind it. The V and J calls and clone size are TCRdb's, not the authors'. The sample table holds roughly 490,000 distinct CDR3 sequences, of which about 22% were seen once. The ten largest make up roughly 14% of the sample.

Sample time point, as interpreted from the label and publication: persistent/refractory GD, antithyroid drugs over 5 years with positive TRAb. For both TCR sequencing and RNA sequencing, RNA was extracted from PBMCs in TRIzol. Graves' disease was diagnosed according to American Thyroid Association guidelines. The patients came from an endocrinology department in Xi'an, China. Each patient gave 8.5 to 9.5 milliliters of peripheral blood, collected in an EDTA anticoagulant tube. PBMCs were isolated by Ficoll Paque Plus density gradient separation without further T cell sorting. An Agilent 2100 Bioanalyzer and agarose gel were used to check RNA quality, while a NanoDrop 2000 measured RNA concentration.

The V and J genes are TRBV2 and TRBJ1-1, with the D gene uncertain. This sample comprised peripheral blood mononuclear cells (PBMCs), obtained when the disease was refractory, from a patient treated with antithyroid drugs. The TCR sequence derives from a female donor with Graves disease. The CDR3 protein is CASSLKRMNTEAFF. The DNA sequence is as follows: TGTGCCAGCAGCTTAAAACGGATGAACACTGAAGCTTTCTTT. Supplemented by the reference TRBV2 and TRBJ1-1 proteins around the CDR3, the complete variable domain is EPEVTQTPSHQVTQMGQEVILRCVPISNHLYFYWYRQILGQKVEFLVSFYNNEISEKSEIFDDQFSVERPDGSNFTLKIRSTKLEDSAMYFCASSLKRMNTEAFFGQGTRLTVV.